The 27 T cell receptor beta chains given below trace back to one sample, sequenced in a study of graft-versus-host responses after intestinal transplantation. These TCRs' antigens remain unknown. Method: immunoSEQ multiplex PCR; TCRdb's copy keeps in-frame clones and lacks some. The table records approximately 120,000 clones, roughly nine tenths of them present only once. The source was unstimulated CD4+ T cells sorted from spleen or lymph node cells, collected before intestinal transplant. The receptors originated from a human donor who received an intestinal transplant.

The chain joins TRBV18 to TRBJ2-2; D unresolved. Trimming stripped 0 bases from V and 1 base from J, with 0 bases between. There are 13 residues in the CDR3. The V gene's germline CDR1 is KGHSH and CDR2 LQKENI. This CDR3 is CASSPPNTGELFF. Here the CDR3 DNA reads TGTGCCAGCTCACCACCGAACACCGGGGAGCTGTTTTTT.

This chain links TRBV29-1 with TRBJ2-1; D might be TRBD2 (5 bases). Trimming took 4 bases from V and 7 from J, leaving 11 bases between them. Germline values: CDR1 SQVTM, CDR2 ANQGSEA. The CDR3 spans 12 residues. CDR3 nucleotides: TGCAGCGTTGTGTGGAGGAGTAATGAGCAGTTCTTC. This gives the protein CSVVWRSNEQFF.

V is TRBV29-1 and J is TRBJ1-1; perhaps TRBD1 as D (5 bases). The V and J ends lost 6 bases and 1 base respectively, with 12 bases between them. From germline, CDR1 is SQVTM and CDR2 ANQGSEA. The CDR3 extends over 13 amino acids. CDR3 sequence reads: CSVKGTPNTEAFF. The CDR3 nucleotides read TGCAGCGTCAAGGGGACCCCGAACACTGAAGCTTTCTTT. Full variable domain (outside the CDR3, taken from reference TRBV29-1 and TRBJ1-1): SAVISQKPSRDICQRGTSLTIQCQVDSQVTMMFWYRQQPGQSLTLIATANQGSEATYESGFVIDKFPISRPNLTFSTLTVSNMSPEDSSIYLCSVKGTPNTEAFFGQGTRLTVV.

The chain uses TRBV6-1 and TRBJ1-5; tentatively, D is TRBD1 (5 bases). The CDR3 extends over 14 amino acids. The germline gives CDR1 MNHNS, CDR2 SASEGT. V lost 7 bases, J lost 5 bases, and 15 bases lay in between. DNA for the CDR3: TGTGCCAGCATAGCGGAGGGGTACTATCAGCCCCAGCATTTT. Its protein is CASIAEGYYQPQHF.

This sequence joins TRBV19 and TRBJ2-3; D is undetermined. CDR1 and CDR2 (germline): LNHDA, SQIVND (reference sequence). With 0 bases removed from V and 3 bases from J, the gap between germline ends came to 1 base. This CDR3 has 12 residues. DNA for the CDR3: TGTGCCAGTAGTATAGATACAGATACGCAGTATTTT. It encodes CASSIDTDTQYF.

V gene TRBV7-9 combines with J gene TRBJ1-1; maybe TRBD1 (5 bases). V shed 6 bases and J shed 1 base, with 24 bases lying between them. Germline V gives CDR1 SEHNR, CDR2 FQNEAQ (reference sequence). CDR3 length: 18 amino acids. The CDR3 protein is CASSRTRIRRAGNTEAFF. CDR3 nucleotides: TGTGCCAGCAGTCGCACAAGAATCCGCAGGGCTGGGAACACTGAAGCTTTCTTT.

This chain links TRBV18 with TRBJ1-3; 9 bases are a match to TRBD1. V trimming: 3 bases; J trimming: 4 bases; junction bases outside the gene matches: 7. Germline values: CDR1 KGHSH, CDR2 LQKENI. The CDR3 runs to 16 residues. The CDR3 loop reads CASSPLQGADGNTIYF. The CDR3 DNA sequence: TGTGCCAGCTCACCCCTACAGGGGGCGGACGGAAACACCATATATTTT. Full variable domain (rest looked up from reference TRBV18 and TRBJ1-3): NAGVMQNPRHLVRRRGQEARLRCSPMKGHSHVYWYRQLPEEGLKFMVYLQKENIIDESGMPKERFSAEFPKEGPSILRIQQVVRGDSAAYFCASSPLQGADGNTIYFGEGSWLTVV.

V usage is TRBV20-1 and J usage is TRBJ2-7; 7 bases are shared with TRBD1. The CDR3 extends over 11 amino acids. Looked up from germline, CDR1 is DFQATT and CDR2 is SNEGSKA (reference sequence). The junction had 2 bases not matched to a gene; V was cut back by 5 bases and J by 4 bases. In DNA, the CDR3 is TGCAGTGCTGGGGACAGTTACGAGCAGTACTTC. Protein: CSAGDSYEQYF.

The chain recombines TRBV5-6 with TRBJ2-1; D might be TRBD1 (5 bases). V was cut by 2 bases and J by 5 bases, with 14 bases left in between. The germline V gene has CDR1 SGHDT and CDR2 YYEEEE. CDR3 size: 15 residues. The CDR3 DNA reads as TGTGCCAGCAGCTTTCTCCCATCGGACAACAATGAGCAGTTCTTC. Protein: CASSFLPSDNNEQFF.

The rearrangement links TRBV5-1 to TRBJ1-5; TRBD1 might be the D (6 bases). Germline assignment: CDR1 SGHRS and CDR2 YFSETQ. This CDR3 spans 15 amino acids. Trimming removed 0 bases from V and 7 bases from J, with 14 bases in between. Here the CDR3 reads CASSLGVGAGQPQHF. CDR3 sequence (DNA): TGCGCCAGCAGCTTGGGAGTGGGGGCAGGGCAGCCCCAGCATTTT.

This chain connects TRBV30 to TRBJ2-5; the D gene is possibly TRBD2 (6 bases). V dropped 3 bases and J dropped 1 base, with 12 bases sitting between them. CDR1 GTSNPN and CDR2 SVGIG come from the germline V gene (reference sequence). This CDR3 contains 14 residues. CDR3 nucleotide sequence: TGTGCCTGGAGCCCCGGGACTTTCCAAGAGACCCAGTACTTC. This encodes CAWSPGTFQETQYF.

This chain connects TRBV19 to TRBJ2-1; D unresolved. In germline, CDR1 is LNHDA, CDR2 SQIVND (reference sequence). The CDR3 sequence is 15 residues long. V lost 5 bases, J lost 0 bases, and 11 bases lay in between. The CDR3 DNA reads TGTGCCAGTAGTCTGGGAATAAGCTCCTACAATGAGCAGTTCTTC. Its protein is CASSLGISSYNEQFF.

This clone was seen once. V and J are TRBV15 and TRBJ1-6; 7 positions match TRBD1. V dropped 5 bases and J dropped 6; count of bases not matched to a gene: 1. This CDR3 comprises 13 residues. CDR1 and CDR2 (germline): LNHNV, YYDKDF (reference sequence). DNA of the CDR3: TGTGCCACCAGCCAGGGGGTTAATTCACCCCTCCACTTT. Its protein is CATSQGVNSPLHF.

The chain couples TRBV7-9 to TRBJ2-3; either TRBD1 or TRBD2 may fit D (6 bases each). CDR3 length: 15 residues. V lost 0 bases to trimming and J lost 10 bases, with 17 bases between them. Germline V lookup: CDR1 SEHNR, CDR2 FQNEAQ (reference sequence). The CDR3 loop reads CASSLAGGPKEAQYF. The CDR3, as DNA: TGTGCCAGCAGCTTAGCGGGGGGCCCCAAGGAGGCGCAGTATTTT.

In its sample, this clone was seen a few times. The V and J genes are TRBV19 and TRBJ1-5; TRBD1 matches 7 bases. CDR3 length equals 14 residues. The germline CDR1 and CDR2 sequences are LNHDA and SQIVND (reference sequence). V lost 7 bases, J lost 4 bases, and 7 bases stayed unmatched. The CDR3 region has the DNA TGTGCCAGTAATGCCGGGACAGTGAATCAGCCCCAGCATTTT. Amino acids: CASNAGTVNQPQHF.

In its sample, this clone was seen a few times. Germline is not matched at one junction end, which may reflect a read error. This chain uses TRBV11-2 with TRBJ1-3; 8 nucleotides line up with TRBD1. This CDR3 comprises 12 residues. CDR1 is SGHAT, CDR2 FQNNGV, per germline. In DNA form, the CDR3 reads TGTGCCAGGCCGGCAGGGGGCCAAACCTTGCATTTT. This sequence encodes CARPAGGQTLHF.

The gene calls are TRBV6-1 and TRBJ1-5; D is undetermined. CDR1 and CDR2 from the germline V gene are MNHNS and SASEGT. Trimming removed 6 bases at V and 1 base at J, with 13 bases between. CDR3 length: 15 amino acids. The CDR3 is CASSFQTRSNQPQHF. CDR3 in DNA: TGTGCCAGCAGCTTCCAAACGAGGAGCAATCAGCCCCAGCATTTT.

This clone was observed once. This sequence joins TRBV29-1 and TRBJ1-1, with 8 bases lining up with TRBD1. Germline V gives CDR1 SQVTM, CDR2 ANQGSEA. Unmatched junction bases numbered 7, after V lost 5 bases and J lost 2 bases. The CDR3 has 14 residues. DNA of the CDR3: TGCAGCGTTACGACAGGGGCCGGTAACACTGAAGCTTTCTTT. Protein product: CSVTTGAGNTEAFF.

This rearrangement joins TRBV10-3 to TRBJ2-3; possibly TRBD2 for D (6 bases). CDR1 and CDR2 (germline): ENHRY, SYGVKD. This CDR3 region has 13 residues. With 7 bases removed from V and 1 base from J, the gap between germline ends came to 9 bases. CDR3 DNA sequence: TGTGCCATCACGTCTAGCGGCACAGATACGCAGTATTTT. This translates into CAITSSGTDTQYF.

The rearrangement links TRBV19 to TRBJ2-3, with D unclear. Germline V gene lookup returns CDR1 LNHDA and CDR2 SQIVND (reference sequence). The CDR3 runs to 14 residues. The germline V and J ends were trimmed by 6 bases and 10 bases, with 20 bases remaining between them. The CDR3 reads CASSASVSGVSQYF. The DNA of the CDR3 is TGTGCCAGTAGCGCCTCGGTTAGTGGCGTATCGCAGTATTTT. The entire variable domain, with the rest obtained from reference TRBV19 and TRBJ2-3, is as follows: DGGITQSPKYLFRKEGQNVTLSCEQNLNHDAMYWYRQDPGQGLRLIYYSQIVNDFQKGDIAEGYSVSREKKESFPLTVTSAQKNPTAFYLCASSASVSGVSQYFGPGTRLTVL.

CDR3 sequence reads: CASSLGGQNYEQYF. The DNA for the CDR3 is TGTGCCAGCAGCTTAGGGGGACAGAACTACGAGCAGTACTTC. The V call is TRBV11-2, the J call TRBJ2-7; 7 bases are shared with TRBD1. V gave up 1 base and J gave up 3 bases; unmatched junction bases: 3. Germline V CDR1 and CDR2: SGHAT, FQNNGV. The CDR3 totals 14 residues.

J is TRBJ2-3 and V is TRBV30; the D gene is possibly TRBD1 (5 bases). This CDR3 region has 13 residues. The germline CDR1 and CDR2 sequences are GTSNPN and SVGIG (reference sequence). Trimming cost V 3 bases and J 4 bases, with 11 bases left between them. The CDR3: CAWRLKGADTQYF. CDR3 nucleotide sequence: TGTGCCTGGAGGCTCAAAGGGGCAGATACGCAGTATTTT.

Note on this clone: A read error may produce the germline difference seen at one junction end. The sample carries other DNA sequences with the same CDR3. V is TRBV5-1 and J is TRBJ1-6; D gene ambiguous. CDR1 and CDR2 from the germline V gene are SGHRS and YFSETQ. This CDR3 spans 17 amino acids. The CDR3 loop reads CASSLVLGTAINPPLHF. The CDR3 DNA is TGCGCCAGCAGCTTGGTTCTCGGAACAGCAATTAATCCACCCCTCCACTTT.

The chain recombines TRBV18 with TRBJ1-1, with unresolved D. V was cut by 5 bases and J by 3 bases, with 13 bases left in between. The CDR3 contains 14 residues. CDR1 and CDR2 from the germline V gene are KGHSH and LQKENI. CDR3 residues: CASSSNGRDTEAFF. CDR3 in DNA: TGTGCCAGCTCATCGAACGGCCGGGACACTGAAGCTTTCTTT.

DNA for the CDR3: TGTGCCAGCAGCCCGGGGGGGCCAGGTTTTGGAAACACCATATATTTT. Its translation: CASSPGGPGFGNTIYF. The chain recombines TRBV5-4 with TRBJ1-3; possibly TRBD1 for D (6 bases). This CDR3 spans 16 amino acids. Trimming took 4 bases from V and 3 from J, leaving 17 bases between them. From germline, CDR1 is SGHNT and CDR2 YYREEE (reference sequence).

This clone was seen once. The CDR3 here is CASNVGNQETQYF. The CDR3 DNA reads TGCGCCAGCAATGTAGGCAACCAAGAGACCCAGTACTTC. The rearrangement joins TRBV5-1 to TRBJ2-5; D not certain. The germline CDR1 and CDR2 sequences are SGHRS and YFSETQ. The CDR3 spans 13 residues. V was shortened by 6 bases and J by 0 bases, with 9 bases between the two germline ends.

This chain uses TRBV2 with TRBJ1-2; possible D gene TRBD1, 5 bases. Deletions cut 3 bases from V and 2 bases from J, with 10 bases between. There are 14 residues in the CDR3. Germline loops: CDR1 SNHLY, CDR2 FYNNEI. CDR3 in DNA: TGTGCCAGCAGTGACAGGGAAATAAACTATGGCTACACCTTC. Its translation is CASSDREINYGYTF.